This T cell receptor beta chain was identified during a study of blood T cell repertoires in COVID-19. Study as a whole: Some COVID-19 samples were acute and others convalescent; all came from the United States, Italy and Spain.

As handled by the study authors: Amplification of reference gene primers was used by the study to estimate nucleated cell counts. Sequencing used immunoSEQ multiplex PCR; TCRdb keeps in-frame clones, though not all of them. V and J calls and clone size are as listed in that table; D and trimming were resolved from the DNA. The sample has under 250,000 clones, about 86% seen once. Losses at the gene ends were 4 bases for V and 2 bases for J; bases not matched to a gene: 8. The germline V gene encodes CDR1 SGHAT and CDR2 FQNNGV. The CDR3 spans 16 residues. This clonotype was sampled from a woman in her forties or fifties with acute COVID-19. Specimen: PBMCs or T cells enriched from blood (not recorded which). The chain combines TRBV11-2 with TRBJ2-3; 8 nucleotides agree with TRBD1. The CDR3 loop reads CASSSYRGKATDTQYF. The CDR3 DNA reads TGTGCCAGCAGCTCCTACAGGGGGAAAGCCACAGATACGCAGTATTTT. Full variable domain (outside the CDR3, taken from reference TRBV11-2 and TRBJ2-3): EAGVAQSPRYKIIEKRQSVAFWCNPISGHATLYWYQQILGQGPKLLIQFQNNGVVDDSQLPKDRFSAERLKGVDSTLKIQPAKLEDSAVYLCASSSYRGKATDTQYFGPGTRLTVL.